This is a list of T cell receptor beta chains from one sample in a study of cytomegalovirus exposure and HLA in healthy donors. Clones were read by immunoSEQ multiplex PCR, and TCRdb kept only the in-frame ones, dropping some. Of under 130,000 clones in the sample, about 70% are singletons; the top ten hold 2.5% to 3.5%. The specimen sequenced was PBMCs. The source of these receptors is a young man in good health and CMV-seronegative. CDR3s include the opening cysteine and the closing phenylalanine or tryptophan. A D gene is named only where the DNA matches it firmly. The size of a clone is reported for some rows only, either as once, few or many, or as a class for expanded clones.

>TRBV7-2|NA|TRBJ1-4|TRBD1|16
CASSQSSGTVREKLFF
TGTGCCAGCAGTCAATCCTCCGGGACAGTCCGTGAAAAACTGTTTTTT
>TRBV19|NA|TRBJ1-5|TRBD1|17
CASSIVLGGAGNQPQHF
TGTGCCAGTAGTATAGTTCTAGGGGGCGCGGGCAATCAGCCCCAGCATTTT
>TRBV19|NA|TRBJ2-7|TRBD2|15
CASSIGTSGPYEQYF
TGTGCCAGTAGTATAGGGACTAGCGGACCCTACGAGCAGTACTTC
>TRBV2|few|TRBJ2-3|TRBD1|15
CASSEFGTGEGTQYF
TGTGCCAGCAGTGAATTTGGGACAGGGGAGGGTACGCAGTATTTT
>TRBV29-1|NA|TRBJ2-4|NA|14
CSVQRLGSGNIQYF
TGCAGCGTTCAAAGGCTCGGGTCGGGAAACATTCAGTACTTC
>TRBV14|few|TRBJ2-7|TRBD1|16
CASSQVGQGFSYEQYF
TGTGCCAGCAGCCAAGTCGGACAGGGCTTTTCCTACGAGCAGTACTTC
>TRBV28|NA|TRBJ1-2|NA|14
CASSSGTGDYGYTF
TGTGCCAGCAGCTCCGGGACGGGGGACTATGGCTACACCTTC
>TRBV18|few|TRBJ1-1|TRBD1|15
CASSPGQGIDYGAFF
TGTGCCAGCTCACCGGGACAGGGAATAGATTACGGAGCTTTCTTT
>TRBV6-4|NA|TRBJ2-3|TRBD1|16
CASSPAGTGAGDTQYF
TGTGCCAGCAGCCCCGCCGGGACAGGGGCGGGAGATACGCAGTATTTT
>TRBV2|NA|TRBJ1-4|NA|14
CASIWGRTNEKLFF
TGTGCCAGCATTTGGGGGCGGACTAATGAAAAACTGTTTTTT
>TRBV6-1|NA|TRBJ1-1|NA|12
CASTTPGTEAFF
TGTGCCAGCACGACCCCGGGGACTGAAGCTTTCTTT
>TRBV6-4|few|TRBJ1-1|TRBD1|14
CASRGTALNTEAFF
TGTGCCAGCAGAGGGACAGCCCTGAACACTGAAGCTTTCTTT
>TRBV6-1|few|TRBJ2-7|TRBD1|17
CASSEGSRDRVKYEQYF
TGTGCCAGCAGTGAAGGTTCCCGGGACAGGGTAAAGTACGAGCAGTACTTC
>TRBV28|once|TRBJ2-5|NA|12
CACISPQETQYF
TGTGCCTGCATAAGCCCGCAAGAGACCCAGTACTTC
>TRBV2|few|TRBJ2-1|TRBD2|15
CASSAEGGRAQEQFF
TGTGCCAGCAGTGCCGAGGGCGGGAGGGCCCAGGAGCAGTTCTTC
>TRBV29-1|NA|TRBJ2-1|NA|13
CSVAHLLYNEQFF
TGCAGCGTTGCACACCTTCTGTACAATGAGCAGTTCTTC
>TRBV6-1|NA|TRBJ2-5|NA|15
CASSEEEGGMKTQYF
TGTGCCAGCAGTGAAGAGGAGGGAGGAATGAAGACCCAGTACTTC
>TRBV5-1|NA|TRBJ2-3|TRBD1|15
CASSLGQGGTDTQYF
TGCGCCAGCAGCTTGGGACAGGGAGGCACAGATACGCAGTATTTT
>TRBV5-1|NA|TRBJ2-5|TRBD1|15
CASSPSQGWGETQYF
TGCGCCAGCAGCCCATCACAGGGGTGGGGAGAGACCCAGTACTTC
>TRBV7-6|once|TRBJ1-1|TRBD1|14
CASSAGQGHTEAFF
TGTGCCAGCAGCGCGGGACAGGGCCACACTGAAGCTTTCTTT
>TRBV7-2|NA|TRBJ2-5|NA|15
CASSFNKGNQETQYF
TGTGCCAGCAGCTTTAATAAGGGGAACCAAGAGACCCAGTACTTC
>TRBV7-8|once|TRBJ2-1|TRBD1|17
CASSLVAPGQGQNEQFF
TGTGCCAGCAGCTTAGTAGCTCCGGGACAGGGTCAAAATGAGCAGTTCTTC
>TRBV5-4|NA|TRBJ2-7|NA|15
CASSSGGSRGYEQYF
TGTGCCAGCAGCTCCGGCGGGAGTAGGGGGTACGAGCAGTACTTC
>TRBV6-1|many|TRBJ2-7|NA|15
CASSEGVGEPYEQYF
TGTGCCAGCAGTGAAGGGGTAGGGGAACCCTACGAGCAGTACTTC
>TRBV6-5|NA|TRBJ1-1|NA|14
CASKSLNLNTEAFF
TGTGCCAGCAAAAGCCTGAACCTGAACACTGAAGCTTTCTTT
>TRBV7-2|few|TRBJ1-2|TRBD1|15
CASSPGTGGDYGYTF
TGTGCCAGCAGCCCCGGGACAGGGGGTGACTATGGCTACACCTTC
>TRBV6-5|NA|TRBJ2-7|TRBD2|14
CASRPSGGSYEQYF
TGTGCCAGCAGGCCTAGCGGAGGCTCCTACGAGCAGTACTTC
>TRBV5-4|once|TRBJ2-7|TRBD2|16
CASSPGLAETFYEQYF
TGTGCCAGCAGCCCCGGACTAGCGGAGACCTTCTACGAGCAGTACTTC
>TRBV5-4|NA|TRBJ2-5|TRBD2|15
CASSSALAGQETQYF
TGTGCCAGCAGCTCGGCACTAGCGGGACAAGAGACCCAGTACTTC
>TRBV11-2|NA|TRBJ2-3|TRBD2|16
CASSPRTSGFLNTQYF
TGTGCCAGCAGCCCCCGGACTAGCGGTTTTTTGAATACGCAGTATTTT
>TRBV27|once|TRBJ2-3|TRBD2|11
CASRAGDTQYF
TGTGCCAGTAGAGCGGGGGATACGCAGTATTTT
>TRBV19|NA|TRBJ1-5|NA|16
CASRKHPGDSNQPQHF
TGTGCCAGTAGAAAACACCCCGGGGATAGCAATCAGCCCCAGCATTTT
>TRBV7-9|NA|TRBJ2-1|NA|16
CASSLERTSTLNEQFF
TGTGCCAGCAGCTTGGAACGGACTTCTACCCTCAATGAGCAGTTCTTC
>TRBV2|NA|TRBJ1-2|NA|12
CASSESRNGYTF
TGTGCCAGCAGTGAGTCGAGGAATGGCTACACCTTC
>TRBV6-1|few|TRBJ1-6|TRBD1|14
CASSERDRGSPLHF
TGTGCCAGCAGTGAAAGGGACAGGGGTTCACCCCTCCACTTT
>TRBV28|NA|TRBJ2-2|TRBD1|16
CASSSPTGGSTGELFF
TGTGCCAGCAGTTCGCCGACAGGGGGCTCTACCGGGGAGCTGTTTTTT
>TRBV2|few|TRBJ2-1|TRBD2|16
CASTLSLAGGLNEQFF
TGTGCCAGCACCCTTTCCCTAGCGGGAGGGCTCAATGAGCAGTTCTTC
>TRBV7-2|few|TRBJ2-1|TRBD2|15
CASSPEVVSRGGKFF
TGTGCCAGCAGCCCAGAGGTGGTCTCCCGGGGGGGAAAGTTCTTC
>TRBV29-1|NA|TRBJ2-7|NA|12
CSVGQVPYEQYF
TGCAGCGTAGGACAAGTACCGTACGAGCAGTACTTC
>TRBV5-1|NA|TRBJ1-2|NA|13
CASSLDGGYGYTF
TGCGCCAGCAGCCTCGACGGGGGCTATGGCTACACCTTC
>TRBV7-2|NA|TRBJ1-1|NA|13
CAIRRGWNTEAFF
TGTGCCATTAGGCGGGGGTGGAACACTGAAGCTTTCTTT
>TRBV2|few|TRBJ2-5|TRBD1|14
CASSAFGQGETQYF
TGTGCCAGCAGTGCGTTCGGACAGGGTGAGACCCAGTACTTC
>TRBV28|NA|TRBJ2-1|TRBD2|15
CASSDGTSGRNEQFF
TGTGCCAGCAGTGATGGGACTAGCGGGAGAAATGAGCAGTTCTTC
>TRBV7-2|NA|TRBJ2-5|TRBD2|15
CASSLYSGVEETQYF
TGTGCCAGCAGCCTATATAGCGGGGTAGAAGAGACCCAGTACTTC
>TRBV14|NA|TRBJ1-1|TRBD1|13
CASSPQGRGQAFF
TGTGCCAGCAGCCCCCAAGGTAGGGGGCAAGCTTTCTTT
>TRBV25-1|few|TRBJ2-3|NA|14
CASSDPGISDTQYF
TGTGCCAGCAGTGACCCAGGGATTTCAGATACGCAGTATTTT
>TRBV7-9|NA|TRBJ2-1|TRBD2|18
CASSSPGTSGFSYNEQFF
TGTGCCAGCAGCTCCCCCGGGACTAGCGGTTTCTCCTACAATGAGCAGTTCTTC
>TRBV6-1|NA|TRBJ1-5|NA|13
CASRPSSNQPQHF
TGTGCCAGCAGGCCGAGCAGCAATCAGCCCCAGCATTTT
>TRBV7-2|few|TRBJ1-5|TRBD1|14
CASSPGTGGDHQHF
TGTGCCAGCAGCCCTGGGACAGGGGGAGATCACCAGCATTTT
>TRBV28|NA|TRBJ2-1|NA|14
CASSPRLAGNEQFF
TGTGCCAGCAGTCCGAGGCTAGCTGGCAATGAGCAGTTCTTC
>TRBV30|NA|TRBJ1-1|NA|15
CAWKGTRNPNTEAFF
TGTGCCTGGAAGGGGACACGGAACCCGAACACTGAAGCTTTCTTT
>TRBV7-8|few|TRBJ2-1|NA|20
CASSLLIPRTSPSSYNEQFF
TGTGCCAGCAGCTTATTAATCCCCCGAACTAGTCCCAGTTCCTACAATGAGCAGTTCTTC
>TRBV28|NA|TRBJ1-5|NA|15
CASSSAGGGNQPQHF
TGTGCCAGCAGTTCCGCTGGGGGCGGCAATCAGCCCCAGCATTTT
>TRBV6-1|NA|TRBJ2-7|TRBD2|16
CASSETSGRTPYEQYF
TGTGCCAGCAGTGAAACTAGCGGGAGGACGCCCTACGAGCAGTACTTC
>TRBV19|NA|TRBJ2-5|TRBD2|14
CASRVAGGGETQYF
TGTGCCAGTAGAGTAGCGGGAGGCGGGGAGACCCAGTACTTC